This TCR beta chain stems from a study of T-cell memory formation after mild COVID-19. Trimming took off 7 bases at V and 4 bases at J, with 6 bases between the two ends. The CDR3 runs to 10 residues. Germline V gives CDR1 DFQATT, CDR2 SNEGSKA (reference sequence). Whole-study results and caveats: The main location of contracting CD4+ clones was CM and EM, and that of contracting CD8+ clones was EMRA. Later expanders leaned CD4+, whereas day 15 to 85 contracting clones were balanced CD4/CD8. Some clones that responded turned up in pre-infection memory, which suggests that cross-reactive memory joined in. Unconfirmed was the SARS-CoV-2 specificity of second-wave clones that peaked on day 37.

There are a few counts of this clonotype. Its target is not known. TCRdb re-derived calls from the 5' RACE reads in MiXCR, one entry per CDR3 protein. The table lists around 500,000 distinct CDR3 sequences, about 20% of them singletons, with roughly an eighth in the top ten. The sequencing input was PBMCs or a T cell subset sorted from them (not recorded which). The receptor was derived from an adult woman who had mild COVID-19 (a few samples of this study predate the infection). Cell type and time point are not known. The V call is TRBV20-1, the J call TRBJ2-3, with no clear D. Here the CDR3 DNA reads TGCAGTGGGTGGGCAGATACGCAGTATTTT. Its translation: CSGWADTQYF.